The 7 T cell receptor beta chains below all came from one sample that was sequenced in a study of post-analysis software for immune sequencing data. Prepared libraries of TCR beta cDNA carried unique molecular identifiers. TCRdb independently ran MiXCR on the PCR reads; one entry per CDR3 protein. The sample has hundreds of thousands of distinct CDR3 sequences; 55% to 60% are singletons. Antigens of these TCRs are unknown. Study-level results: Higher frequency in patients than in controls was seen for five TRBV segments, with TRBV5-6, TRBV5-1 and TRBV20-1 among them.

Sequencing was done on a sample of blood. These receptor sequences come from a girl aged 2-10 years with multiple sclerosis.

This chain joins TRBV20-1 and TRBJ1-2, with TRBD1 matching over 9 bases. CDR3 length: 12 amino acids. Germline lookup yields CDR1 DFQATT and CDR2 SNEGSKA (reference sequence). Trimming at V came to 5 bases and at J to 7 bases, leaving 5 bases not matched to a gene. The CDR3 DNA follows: TGCAGTGCTGTACAGGGGGCTGGTGGCTACACCTTC. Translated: CSAVQGAGGYTF.

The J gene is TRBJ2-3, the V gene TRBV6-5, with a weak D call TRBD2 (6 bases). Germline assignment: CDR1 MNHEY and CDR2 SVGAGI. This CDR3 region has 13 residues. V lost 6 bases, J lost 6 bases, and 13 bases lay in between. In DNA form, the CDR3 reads TGTGCCAGCAGGAACGGGGGTTTGGATACGCAGTATTTT. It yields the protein CASRNGGLDTQYF.

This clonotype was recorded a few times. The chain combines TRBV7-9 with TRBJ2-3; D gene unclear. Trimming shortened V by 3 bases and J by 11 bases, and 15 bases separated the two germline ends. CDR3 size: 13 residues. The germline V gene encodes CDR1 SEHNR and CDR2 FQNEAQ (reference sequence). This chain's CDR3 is CASSFHMDHQQYF. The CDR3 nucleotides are TGTGCCAGCAGCTTCCATATGGACCACCAGCAGTATTTT.

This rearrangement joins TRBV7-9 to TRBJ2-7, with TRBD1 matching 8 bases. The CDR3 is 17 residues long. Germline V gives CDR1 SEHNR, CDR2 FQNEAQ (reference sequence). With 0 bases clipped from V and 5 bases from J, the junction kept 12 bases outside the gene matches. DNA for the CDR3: TGTGCCAGCAGCTTAGCAACAAAAGGACAGGGATTCGACGAGCAGTACTTC. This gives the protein CASSLATKGQGFDEQYF.

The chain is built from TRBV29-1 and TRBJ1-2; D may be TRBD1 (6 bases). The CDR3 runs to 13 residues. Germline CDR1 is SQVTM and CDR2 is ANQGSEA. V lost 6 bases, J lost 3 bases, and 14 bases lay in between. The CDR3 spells CSVPKQGDYGYTF. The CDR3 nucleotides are TGCAGCGTACCTAAACAGGGAGACTATGGCTACACCTTC.

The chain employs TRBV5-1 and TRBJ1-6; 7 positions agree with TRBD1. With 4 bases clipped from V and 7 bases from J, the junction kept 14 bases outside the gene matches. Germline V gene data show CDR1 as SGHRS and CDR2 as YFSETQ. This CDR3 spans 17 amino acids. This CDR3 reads CASSPGQSDVRNSPLHF. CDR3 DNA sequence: TGCGCCAGCAGCCCGGGACAGTCTGACGTACGGAATTCACCCCTCCACTTT.

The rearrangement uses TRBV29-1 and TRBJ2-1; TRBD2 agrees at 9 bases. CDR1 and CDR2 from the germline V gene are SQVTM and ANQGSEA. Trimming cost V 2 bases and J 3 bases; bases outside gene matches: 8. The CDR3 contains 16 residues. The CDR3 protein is CSVELMISGGYNEQFF. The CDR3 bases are TGCAGCGTTGAACTGATGATTAGCGGGGGCTACAATGAGCAGTTCTTC.